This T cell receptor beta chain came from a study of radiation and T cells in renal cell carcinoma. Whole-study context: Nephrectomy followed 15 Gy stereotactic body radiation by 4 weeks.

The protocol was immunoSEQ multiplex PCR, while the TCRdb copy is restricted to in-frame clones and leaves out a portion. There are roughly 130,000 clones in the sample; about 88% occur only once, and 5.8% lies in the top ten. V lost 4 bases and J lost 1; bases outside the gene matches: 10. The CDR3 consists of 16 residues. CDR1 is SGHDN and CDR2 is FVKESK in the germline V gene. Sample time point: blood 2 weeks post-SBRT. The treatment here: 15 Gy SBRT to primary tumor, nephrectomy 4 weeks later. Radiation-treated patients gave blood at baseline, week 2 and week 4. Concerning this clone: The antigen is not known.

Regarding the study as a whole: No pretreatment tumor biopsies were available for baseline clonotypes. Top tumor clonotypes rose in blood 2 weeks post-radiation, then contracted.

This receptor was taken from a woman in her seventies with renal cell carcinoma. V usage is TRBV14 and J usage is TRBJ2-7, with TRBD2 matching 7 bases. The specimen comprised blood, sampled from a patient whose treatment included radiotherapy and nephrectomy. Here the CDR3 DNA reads TGTGCCAGCAGCCCCCTCAACCCAGCGGGGTCCTACGAGCAGTACTTC. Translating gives CASSPLNPAGSYEQYF.